Presented here are 11 T cell receptor beta chains from one specimen sequenced in a study of cytomegalovirus exposure and HLA in healthy donors. Primers: 60 Vbeta forward and 13 Jbeta reverse. Clones were sequenced by immunoSEQ multiplex PCR, and TCRdb holds only the in-frame ones, with some missing. The sample carries approximately 85,000 clones, roughly 80% recorded once. The sequenced sample consisted of PBMCs. These receptors originate from a man in his forties or fifties in good health and CMV-seropositive.

J is TRBJ2-7 and V is TRBV7-9, with a weak D call TRBD1 (5 bases). This CDR3 is built from 15 residues. The germline V and J ends were trimmed by 7 bases and 2 bases, with 18 bases remaining between them. Germline V gives CDR1 SEHNR, CDR2 FQNEAQ (reference sequence). For the CDR3, the DNA is TGTGCCAGCACCCCGGAAGGGGCAAGGGCCTACGAGCAGTACTTC. Translated: CASTPEGARAYEQYF.

The rearrangement links TRBV7-9 to TRBJ1-2; TRBD1 agrees at 12 bases. V lost 5 bases and J lost 7; bases outside the gene matches: 8. CDR3 length: 15 amino acids. The germline V gene has CDR1 SEHNR and CDR2 FQNEAQ (reference sequence). The CDR3 is CASSLRGQGAGGYTF. The CDR3 DNA follows: TGTGCCAGCAGCCTCCGGGGACAGGGGGCAGGTGGCTACACCTTC.

The chain combines TRBV4-2 with TRBJ2-3, with 10 bases matching TRBD2. The ends lost 4 bases at V and 4 bases at J; junction bases unmatched: 2. The CDR3 is 14 residues long. Germline V CDR1 and CDR2: LGHNA, YNFKEQ. CDR3 region: CASSRGTSADTQYF. In DNA form, the CDR3 reads TGTGCCAGCAGCCGCGGGACTAGCGCAGATACGCAGTATTTT.

The genes are TRBV7-9 and TRBJ2-5, with 7 bases that match TRBD2. The assigned J gene may be wrong: the sequence end matches TRBJ2-7 better. The CDR3 length is 15 residues. Germline-derived CDR1 and CDR2 are SEHNR and FQNEAQ (reference sequence). The CDR3 sequence: CASSPVGGGYYEQYF. The CDR3 nucleotides read TGTGCCAGCAGCCCCGTTGGGGGAGGGTACTACGAGCAGTACTTC.

The chain joins TRBV11-3 to TRBJ2-3; 9 nucleotides match TRBD2. From germline, CDR1 is SGHNT and CDR2 YENEEA. The CDR3 has 16 amino acids. The junction had 4 bases not matched to a gene; V was cut back by 0 bases and J by 3 bases. CDR3 residues: CASSLDSLAGTDTQYF. DNA for the CDR3: TGTGCCAGCAGCTTAGATTCCCTAGCGGGGACAGATACGCAGTATTTT.

The V and J genes are TRBV29-1 and TRBJ2-6, with TRBD1 as a possible D gene (6 bases). Per germline, CDR1 SQVTM and CDR2 ANQGSEA. Deletions cut 0 bases from V and 4 bases from J, with 10 bases between. The CDR3 consists of 15 residues. In nucleotides, the CDR3 is TGCAGCGTTGAAGACCTGGGGGCCGGGGCCAACGTCCTGACTTTC. Encoded protein: CSVEDLGAGANVLTF.

As concerns this clone: A read error may produce the germline difference seen at one junction end. The chain links TRBV7-9 to TRBJ2-4; 7 bases fit TRBD1. CDR3 length: 12 amino acids. Germline-derived CDR1 and CDR2 are SEHNR and FQNEAQ (reference sequence). For the CDR3, the DNA is TGTGCCAGCAGCGCACAGGGGAACAGTCAGTACTTC. This gives the protein CASSAQGNSQYF.

The rearrangement joins TRBV28 to TRBJ1-2, with TRBD1 matching 11 bases. V shed 0 bases, J shed 2 bases, and the junction held 2 bases outside the gene matches. Germline V gene sequence: CDR1 MDHEN, CDR2 SYDVKM. The CDR3 loop spans 16 amino acids. Here the CDR3 reads CASSLWGQGGNYGYTF. In DNA, the CDR3 is TGTGCCAGCAGTTTATGGGGACAGGGGGGAAACTATGGCTACACCTTC.

The chain recombines TRBV6-1 with TRBJ2-4, with TRBD1 identical over 7 bases. The CDR3 has 13 residues. The V and J ends lost 5 bases and 15 bases, in that order; junction bases with no gene match: 13. The germline V gene encodes CDR1 MNHNS and CDR2 SASEGT. The CDR3 nucleotides are TGTGCCAGCAGTATGGGACAGCAGGGGAGTCCGTACTTC. Translating it yields CASSMGQQGSPYF.

The chain joins TRBV2 to TRBJ2-1, with 10 bases aligning to TRBD2. In germline, CDR1 is SNHLY, CDR2 FYNNEI. V dropped 4 bases and J dropped 4; count of bases not matched to a gene: 4. There are 15 residues in the CDR3. DNA for the CDR3: TGTGCCAGCAGTGGAACTAGCGGGGTTTACAATGAGCAGTTCTTC. Encoded protein: CASSGTSGVYNEQFF.

V and J are TRBV7-2 and TRBJ1-2, with a weak D call TRBD1 (5 bases). CDR1 and CDR2 (germline): SGHTA, FQGNSA. V lost 2 bases, J lost 2 bases, and 18 bases lay in between. There are 17 residues in the CDR3. The chain's CDR3 is CASSLTRGGVPNYGYTF. CDR3 in DNA: TGTGCCAGCAGCTTAACCCGCGGGGGAGTCCCCAACTATGGCTACACCTTC.